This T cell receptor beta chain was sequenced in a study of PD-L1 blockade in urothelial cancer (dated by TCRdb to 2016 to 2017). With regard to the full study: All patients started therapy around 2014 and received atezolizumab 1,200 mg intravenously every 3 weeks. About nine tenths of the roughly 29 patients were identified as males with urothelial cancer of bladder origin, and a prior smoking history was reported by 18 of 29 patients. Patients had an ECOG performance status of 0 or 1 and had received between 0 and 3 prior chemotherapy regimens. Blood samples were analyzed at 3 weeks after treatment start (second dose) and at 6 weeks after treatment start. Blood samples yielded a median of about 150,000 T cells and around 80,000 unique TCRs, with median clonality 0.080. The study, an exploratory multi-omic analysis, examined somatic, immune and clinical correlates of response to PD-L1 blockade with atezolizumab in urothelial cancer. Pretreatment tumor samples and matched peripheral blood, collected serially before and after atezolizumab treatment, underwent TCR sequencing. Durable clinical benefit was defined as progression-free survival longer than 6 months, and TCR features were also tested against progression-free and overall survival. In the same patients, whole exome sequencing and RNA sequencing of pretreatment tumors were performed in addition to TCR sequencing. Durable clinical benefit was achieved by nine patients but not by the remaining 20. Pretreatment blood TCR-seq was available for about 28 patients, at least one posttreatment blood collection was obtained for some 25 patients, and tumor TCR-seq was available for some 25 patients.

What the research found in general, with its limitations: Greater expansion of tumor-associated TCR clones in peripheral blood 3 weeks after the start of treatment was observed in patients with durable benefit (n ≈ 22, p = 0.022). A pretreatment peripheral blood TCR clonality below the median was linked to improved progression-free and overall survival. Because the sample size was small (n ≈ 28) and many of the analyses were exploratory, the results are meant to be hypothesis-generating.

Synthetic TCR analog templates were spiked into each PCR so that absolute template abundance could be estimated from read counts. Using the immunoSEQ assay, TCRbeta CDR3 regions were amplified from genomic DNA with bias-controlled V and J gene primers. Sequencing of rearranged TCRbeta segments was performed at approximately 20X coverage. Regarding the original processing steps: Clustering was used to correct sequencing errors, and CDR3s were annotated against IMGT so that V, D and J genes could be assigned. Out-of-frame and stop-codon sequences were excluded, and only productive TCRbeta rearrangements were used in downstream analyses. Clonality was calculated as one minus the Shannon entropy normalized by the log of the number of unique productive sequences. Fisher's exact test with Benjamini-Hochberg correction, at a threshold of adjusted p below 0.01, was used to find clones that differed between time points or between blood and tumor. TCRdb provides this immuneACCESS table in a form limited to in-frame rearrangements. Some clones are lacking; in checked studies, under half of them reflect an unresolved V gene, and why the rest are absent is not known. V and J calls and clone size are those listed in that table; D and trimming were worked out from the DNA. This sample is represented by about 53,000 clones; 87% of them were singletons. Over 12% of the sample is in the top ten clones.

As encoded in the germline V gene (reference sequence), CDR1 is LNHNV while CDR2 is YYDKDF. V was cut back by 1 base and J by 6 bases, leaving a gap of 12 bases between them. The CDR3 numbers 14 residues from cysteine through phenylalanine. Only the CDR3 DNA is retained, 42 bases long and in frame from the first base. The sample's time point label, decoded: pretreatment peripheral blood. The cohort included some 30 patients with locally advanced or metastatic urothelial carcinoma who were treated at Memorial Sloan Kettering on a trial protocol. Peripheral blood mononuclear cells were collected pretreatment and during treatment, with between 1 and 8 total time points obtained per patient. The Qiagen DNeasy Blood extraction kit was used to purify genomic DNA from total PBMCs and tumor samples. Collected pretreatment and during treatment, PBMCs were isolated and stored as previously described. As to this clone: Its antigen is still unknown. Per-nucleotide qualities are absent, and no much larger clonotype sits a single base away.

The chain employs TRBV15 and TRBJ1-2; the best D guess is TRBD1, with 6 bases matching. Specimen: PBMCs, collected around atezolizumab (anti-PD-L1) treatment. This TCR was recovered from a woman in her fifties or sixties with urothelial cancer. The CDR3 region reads CATSRVRPGDGYTF. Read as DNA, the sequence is TGTGCCACCAGCAGAGTTAGGCCAGGGGATGGCTACACCTTC.